Below are 7 T cell receptor beta chains sequenced from a single sample in a study of cytotoxic CD8 clonotypes in ibrutinib-treated CLL. The method was immunoSEQ multiplex PCR; TCRdb's version includes in-frame clones alone and lacks a portion of them. The sample has 140,000 to 150,000 clones, 70% to 80% seen once. The material was PBMCs, obtained after 24 months of ibrutinib treatment. All receptors derive from a human donor with chronic lymphocytic leukemia.

This clone has a count of ten or more. This chain connects TRBV7-2 to TRBJ2-7; D may be TRBD1 or TRBD2 (6 bases each). The CDR3 has 12 residues. Trimming cost V 3 bases and J 12 bases, with 15 bases left between them. Germline CDR1 and CDR2: SGHTA and FQGNSA. CDR3 DNA sequence: TGTGCCAGCAGCTTCGACCAGACGGGGGCGTACTTC. Translating it yields CASSFDQTGAYF.

This clone was picked up a small number of times. The rearrangement uses TRBV9 and TRBJ2-3, with 7 bases matching TRBD2. V was clipped by 0 bases and J by 2 bases; unmatched bases: 3. The CDR3 totals 15 residues. From germline, CDR1 is SGDLS and CDR2 YYNGEE. The chain's CDR3 is CASSVGGGTTDTQYF. Written as DNA, the CDR3 is TGTGCCAGCAGCGTAGGGGGAGGGACCACAGATACGCAGTATTTT.

Turning to this clone: Other nucleotide sequences in the sample specify the same CDR3. The J gene is TRBJ2-7, the V gene TRBV30, with D possibly matching TRBD1 (5 bases). V dropped 0 bases and J dropped 5 bases, with 5 bases sitting between them. CDR1 GTSNPN and CDR2 SVGIG come from the germline V gene (reference sequence). CDR3 length equals 11 residues. CDR3 in amino acids: CAWSVGDEQYF. CDR3 DNA sequence: TGTGCCTGGAGTGTAGGGGACGAGCAGTACTTC.

The chain carries TRBV6-4 and TRBJ1-1; no firm D call. The CDR3 spans 13 residues. V shed 6 bases and J shed 5 bases, with 13 bases lying between them. Germline V gene data show CDR1 as MRHNA and CDR2 as SNTAGT. CDR3 nucleotide sequence: TGTGCCAGCAGCTCGGTGGAGGGAACTGAAGCTTTCTTT. The encoded protein is CASSSVEGTEAFF.

The V and J genes are TRBV4-2 and TRBJ2-1; 8 bases fit TRBD2. Germline V gives CDR1 LGHNA, CDR2 YNFKEQ. The CDR3 sequence is 17 residues long. V lost 0 bases and J lost 10; bases outside the gene matches: 14. The CDR3 region is CASSQDLWGLGVSEQFF. CDR3 in DNA: TGTGCCAGCAGCCAAGATCTGTGGGGACTAGGGGTGTCCGAGCAGTTCTTC.

The gene calls are TRBV7-9 and TRBJ1-2, with TRBD1 identical over 7 bases. The V and J ends lost 5 bases and 4 bases, in that order; junction bases with no gene match: 7. The CDR3 sequence is 14 residues long. Germline CDR1 SEHNR, CDR2 FQNEAQ (reference sequence). This CDR3 is CASSPTTGAYGYTF. The CDR3 nucleotides are TGTGCCAGCAGCCCTACAACAGGGGCCTATGGCTACACCTTC.

The chain uses TRBV25-1 and TRBJ1-3, with D possibly being TRBD1 (5 bases). V shed 3 bases and J shed 4 bases, with 13 bases lying between them. The CDR3 is 15 residues long. Germline assignment: CDR1 MGHDK and CDR2 SYGVNS. CDR3 DNA: TGTGCCAGCAGTGAGCAGGACAAAGGGGGAAACACCATATATTTT. Protein product: CASSEQDKGGNTIYF.